These 18 T cell receptor beta chains were sequenced from one sample in a study of OX40 agonist ivuxolimab in advanced cancers. Libraries were prepared by immunoSEQ multiplex PCR; TCRdb keeps only in-frame clonotypes and omits some of them. The sample lists roughly 99,000 clones; about 91% were seen once. The sequencing used CD4+ or CD8+ T cells sorted from blood, collected in a trial of the OX40 agonist ivuxolimab. These TCRs come from an adult with an advanced solid tumor such as melanoma, head and neck, liver or kidney cancer.

CDR3 in DNA: TGTGCCAGCAGTTTACAGGGTGAATATGGCTACACCTTC. Translation gives CASSLQGEYGYTF. The chain combines TRBV11-2 with TRBJ1-2, with D possibly being TRBD1 (6 bases). V was shortened by 6 bases and J by 5 bases, with 13 bases between the two germline ends. The CDR3 length is 13 residues. The germline V gene has CDR1 SGHAT and CDR2 FQNNGV.

The chain joins TRBV18 to TRBJ2-5; TRBD1 matches at 8 bases. After removal of 3 bases from V and 2 bases from J, the junction contained 8 bases not matched to a gene. The CDR3 extends over 16 amino acids. Germline assignment: CDR1 KGHSH and CDR2 LQKENI. The CDR3 here is CASSPPGTGTQETQYF. CDR3 bases: TGTGCCAGCTCACCTCCCGGGACAGGCACTCAAGAGACCCAGTACTTC.

The chain has TRBV18 and TRBJ1-4; weak D call: TRBD1 (5 bases). Trimming left V 4 bases short and J 0 bases short, with 24 bases between. There are 20 residues in the CDR3. Per the germline V gene, CDR1 is KGHSH and CDR2 is LQKENI. The CDR3 nucleotides read TGTGCCAGCTCACTACTTCAGTCGAACAGGCAGGCCGCAACTAATGAAAAACTGTTTTTT. This encodes CASSLLQSNRQAATNEKLFF.

The chain has TRBV6-5 and TRBJ2-7, with 11 positions matching TRBD2. V lost 7 bases to trimming and J lost 1 base; unmatched junction nucleotides: 6. CDR1 MNHEY and CDR2 SVGAGI come from the germline V gene. The CDR3 is made up of 15 amino acids. CDR3 in amino acids: CASNTLAGASYEQYF. The CDR3 DNA is TGTGCCAGCAACACACTAGCGGGAGCGTCCTACGAGCAGTACTTC.

The chain links TRBV5-1 to TRBJ2-7, with a tentative D call TRBD2 (6 bases). CDR3 length: 14 amino acids. The V and J ends lost 4 bases and 4 bases respectively, with 15 bases between them. Per germline, CDR1 SGHRS and CDR2 YFSETQ. The DNA of the CDR3 is TGCGCCAGCAGCCAGGAGGGCCCTAAATACGAGCAGTACTTC. Translating gives CASSQEGPKYEQYF.

This clone was seen a few times. The V and J genes are TRBV7-2 and TRBJ2-4; 8 positions match TRBD1. The V gene's germline CDR1 is SGHTA and CDR2 FQGNSA. V trimming: 8 bases; J trimming: 6 bases; junction bases outside the gene matches: 6. This CDR3 spans 13 amino acids. In DNA form, the CDR3 reads TGTGCCAGCGGGGTGGACAGGGCAAACATTCAGTACTTC. Translating gives CASGVDRANIQYF. Full variable domain (outside the CDR3, taken from reference TRBV7-2 and TRBJ2-4): GAGVSQSPSNKVTEKGKDVELRCDPISGHTALYWYRQSLGQGLEFLIYFQGNSAPDKSGLPSDRFSAERTGGSVSTLTIQRTQQEDSAVYLCASGVDRANIQYFGAGTRLSVL.

This clone was observed a few times. This chain connects TRBV29-1 to TRBJ2-4; D uncertain. From germline, CDR1 is SQVTM and CDR2 ANQGSEA. Between the trimmed V and J ends, which lost 3 bases and 6 bases, there was a span of 9 bases. The CDR3 length is 12 residues. The CDR3 sequence is CSVETVVNIQYF. The CDR3 bases are TGCAGCGTTGAGACTGTGGTAAACATTCAGTACTTC.

The rearrangement uses TRBV11-3 and TRBJ2-5, with no clear D. Gene TRBJ2-7 matches the end of the DNA better, so the J call may be wrong. Germline CDR1 and CDR2: SGHNT and YENEEA. The CDR3 length is 12 residues. For the CDR3, the DNA is TGTGCCAGCAGCTTAGCCATAGACGAGCAGTACTTC. It codes for CASSLAIDEQYF.

V is TRBV11-3 and J is TRBJ2-1, with 11 bases fitting TRBD2. This CDR3 spans 15 amino acids. The junction had 3 bases not matched to a gene; V was cut back by 0 bases and J by 8 bases. Germline-derived CDR1 and CDR2 are SGHNT and YENEEA. The CDR3 here is CASSLDSGRVHEQFF. The DNA for the CDR3 is TGTGCCAGCAGCTTAGATAGCGGGAGGGTCCATGAGCAGTTCTTC.

V is TRBV28 and J is TRBJ2-5; 8 nucleotides align to TRBD2. Germline CDR1 is MDHEN and CDR2 is SYDVKM. V shed 7 bases and J 2 bases; nucleotides not matched to a gene: 9. This CDR3 has 15 amino acids. The DNA for the CDR3 is TGTGCCAGCAACGCGCGGGAGGTAGGGCAAGAGACCCAGTACTTC. This gives the protein CASNAREVGQETQYF.

The chain carries TRBV7-8 and TRBJ2-5, with TRBD1 as a possible D gene (6 bases). TRBJ2-7 explains the end of the DNA better; the J call may be wrong. This CDR3 is 15 amino acids long. The germline CDR1 and CDR2 sequences are SGHVS and FQNEAQ. CDR3 region: CASSPRWDTPYEQYF. As DNA, the CDR3 is TGTGCCAGCAGCCCAAGGTGGGACACCCCCTACGAGCAGTACTTC.

The chain employs TRBV30 and TRBJ1-5; TRBD1 matches at 7 bases. The trim removed 0 bases at V and 3 bases at J, leaving 5 bases unmatched. Germline CDR1 and CDR2: GTSNPN and SVGIG (reference sequence). This CDR3 region has 15 residues. The CDR3 protein is CAWSVTDRVNQPQHF. In DNA form, the CDR3 reads TGTGCCTGGAGTGTTACCGACAGGGTCAATCAGCCCCAGCATTTT.

The rearrangement joins TRBV9 to TRBJ2-3, with D tentatively TRBD1 (6 bases). Germline loops: CDR1 SGDLS, CDR2 YYNGEE. This CDR3 spans 13 amino acids. With 5 bases removed from V and 7 bases from J, the gap between germline ends came to 14 bases. The DNA of the CDR3 is TGTGCCAGCAGTCAAGCACAGGGAAATACGCAGTATTTT. This encodes CASSQAQGNTQYF.

The V call is TRBV5-1, the J call TRBJ2-1; no clear D gene. The germline V gene has CDR1 SGHRS and CDR2 YFSETQ. Trimming stripped 0 bases from V and 0 bases from J, with 1 base between. The CDR3 length is 13 residues. The CDR3 reads CASSLGSYNEQFF. CDR3 nucleotide sequence: TGCGCCAGCAGCTTGGGCTCCTACAATGAGCAGTTCTTC.

The rearrangement links TRBV7-8 to TRBJ2-1, with D unclear. There are 13 residues in the CDR3. From germline, CDR1 is SGHVS and CDR2 FQNEAQ. V was cut by 1 base and J by 6 bases, with 7 bases left in between. The CDR3 sequence is CASSLGLGNEQFF. The CDR3 DNA sequence: TGTGCCAGCAGCTTAGGTTTGGGCAATGAGCAGTTCTTC.

The rearrangement links TRBV15 to TRBJ1-5; TRBD1 might be the D (6 bases). V was trimmed by 4 bases and J by 5 bases, leaving 9 bases between them. Germline V gives CDR1 LNHNV, CDR2 YYDKDF (reference sequence). The CDR3 is 13 residues long. The CDR3 region is CATSINRDQPQHF. Written as DNA, the CDR3 is TGTGCCACCAGCATTAACAGGGATCAGCCCCAGCATTTT.

The sample holds one count of this clone. The genes are TRBV18 and TRBJ2-5, with 7 bases identical to TRBD1. This CDR3 region has 16 residues. In germline, CDR1 is KGHSH, CDR2 LQKENI. V was pared by 5 bases and J by 3 bases, with 12 bases of the junction left unmatched. CDR3: CASSLYRGQPKETQYF. The CDR3 DNA reads as TGTGCCAGCTCATTATACCGGGGACAGCCCAAAGAGACCCAGTACTTC. Looking up the rest from reference TRBV18 and TRBJ2-5 gives the full variable domain: NAGVMQNPRHLVRRRGQEARLRCSPMKGHSHVYWYRQLPEEGLKFMVYLQKENIIDESGMPKERFSAEFPKEGPSILRIQQVVRGDSAAYFCASSLYRGQPKETQYFGPGTRLLVL.

The rearrangement uses TRBV10-2 and TRBJ1-5, with D possibly being TRBD1 (5 bases). The germline V gene encodes CDR1 WSHSY and CDR2 SAAADI. The CDR3 runs to 13 residues. V gave up 2 bases and J gave up 6 bases, with 8 bases separating them. Here the CDR3 DNA reads TGCGCCAGCAGTGAGGGAGGGGCTCAGCCCCAGCATTTT. Residues: CASSEGGAQPQHF.